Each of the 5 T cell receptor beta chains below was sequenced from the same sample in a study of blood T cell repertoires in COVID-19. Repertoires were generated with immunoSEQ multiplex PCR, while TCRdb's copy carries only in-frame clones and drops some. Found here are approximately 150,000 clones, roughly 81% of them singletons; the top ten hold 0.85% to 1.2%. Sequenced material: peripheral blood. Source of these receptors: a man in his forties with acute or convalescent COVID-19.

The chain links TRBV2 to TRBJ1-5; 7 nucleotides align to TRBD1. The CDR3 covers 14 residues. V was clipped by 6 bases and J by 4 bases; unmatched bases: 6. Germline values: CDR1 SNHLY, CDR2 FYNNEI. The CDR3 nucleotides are TGTGCCAGCAGCGCTGGACAGGCTAATCAGCCCCAGCATTTT. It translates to CASSAGQANQPQHF.

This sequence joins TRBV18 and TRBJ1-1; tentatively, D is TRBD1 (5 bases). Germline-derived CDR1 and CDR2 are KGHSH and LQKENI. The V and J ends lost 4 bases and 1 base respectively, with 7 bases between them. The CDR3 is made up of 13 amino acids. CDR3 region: CASSRDRNTEAFF. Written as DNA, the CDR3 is TGTGCCAGCTCACGAGACAGGAACACTGAAGCTTTCTTT. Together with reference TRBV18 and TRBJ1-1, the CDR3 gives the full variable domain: NAGVMQNPRHLVRRRGQEARLRCSPMKGHSHVYWYRQLPEEGLKFMVYLQKENIIDESGMPKERFSAEFPKEGPSILRIQQVVRGDSAAYFCASSRDRNTEAFFGQGTRLTVV.

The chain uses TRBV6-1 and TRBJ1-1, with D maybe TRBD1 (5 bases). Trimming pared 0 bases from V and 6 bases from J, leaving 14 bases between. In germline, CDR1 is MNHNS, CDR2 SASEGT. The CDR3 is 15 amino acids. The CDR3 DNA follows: TGTGCCAGCAGTGAAGCAGGGGTGGACCGGTCTGAAGCTTTCTTT. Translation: CASSEAGVDRSEAFF.

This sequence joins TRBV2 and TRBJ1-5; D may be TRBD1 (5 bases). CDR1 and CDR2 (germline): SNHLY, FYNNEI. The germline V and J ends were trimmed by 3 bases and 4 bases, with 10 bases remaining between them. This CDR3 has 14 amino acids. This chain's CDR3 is CASSDRAANQPQHF. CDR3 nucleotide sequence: TGTGCCAGCAGTGACAGGGCAGCGAATCAGCCCCAGCATTTT.

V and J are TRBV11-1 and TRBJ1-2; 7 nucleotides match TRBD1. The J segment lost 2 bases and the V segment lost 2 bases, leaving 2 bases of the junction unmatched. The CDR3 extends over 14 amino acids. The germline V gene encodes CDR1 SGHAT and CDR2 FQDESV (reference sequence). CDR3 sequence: CASSLQTGNYGYTF. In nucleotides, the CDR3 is TGTGCCAGCAGCTTACAGACAGGGAACTATGGCTACACCTTC.